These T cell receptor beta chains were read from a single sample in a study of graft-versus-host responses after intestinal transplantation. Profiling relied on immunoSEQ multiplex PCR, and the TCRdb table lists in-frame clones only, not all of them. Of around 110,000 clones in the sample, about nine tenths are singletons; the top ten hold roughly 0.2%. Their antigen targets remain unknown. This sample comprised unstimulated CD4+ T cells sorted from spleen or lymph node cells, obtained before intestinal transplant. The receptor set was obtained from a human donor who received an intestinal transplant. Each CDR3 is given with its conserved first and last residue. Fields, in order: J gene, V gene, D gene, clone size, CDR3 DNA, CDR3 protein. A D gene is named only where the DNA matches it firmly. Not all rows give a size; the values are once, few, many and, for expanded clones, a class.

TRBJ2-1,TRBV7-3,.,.,TGTGCCAGCAGCTTAACCCCACTAACCAACAATGAGCAGTTCTTC,CASSLTPLTNNEQFF
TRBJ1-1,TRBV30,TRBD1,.,TGTGCCTGGAGGGGGGGACAGGGGGCCTACACTGAAGCTTTCTTT,CAWRGGQGAYTEAFF
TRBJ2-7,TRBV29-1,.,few,TGCAGCGTTTCCGGGGGACAGACACAGTACTTC,CSVSGGQTQYF
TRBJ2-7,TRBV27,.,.,TGTGCCAGCAGGCCGTTCCAACAGGGCTACGAGCAGTACTTC,CASRPFQQGYEQYF
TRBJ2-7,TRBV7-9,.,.,TGTGCCAGCAGCTTAGTTCTTCAGGGCAGGGACGAGCAGTACTTC,CASSLVLQGRDEQYF
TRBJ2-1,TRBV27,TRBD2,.,TGTGCCAGCTCTCGGGGGGCTAGCGGGGGCAATGAGCAGTTCTTC,CASSRGASGGNEQFF
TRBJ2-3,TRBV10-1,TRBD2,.,TGCGCCAGCAGTGAGGGACTAGCGGGTAGCACAGATACGCAGTATTTT,CASSEGLAGSTDTQYF
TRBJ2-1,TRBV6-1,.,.,TGTGCCAGCAGTGAAAATCGACAGTACAATGAGCAGTTCTTC,CASSENRQYNEQFF
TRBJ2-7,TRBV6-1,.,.,TGTGCCAGCAGGGCCGGGGGTATCTCCTACGAGCAGTACTTC,CASRAGGISYEQYF
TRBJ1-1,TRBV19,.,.,TGTGCCAGTATGAATTGGCGGCTAATGAACACTGAAGCTTTCTTT,CASMNWRLMNTEAFF
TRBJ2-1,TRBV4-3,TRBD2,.,TGCGCCAGCAGCCAAGGGGGGGGGTCCTACAATGAGCAGTTCTTC,CASSQGGGSYNEQFF
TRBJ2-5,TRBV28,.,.,TGTGCCAGCAGTTTAGGAAGGGAGGAGACCCAGTACTTC,CASSLGREETQYF
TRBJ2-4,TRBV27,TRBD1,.,TGTGCCAGCAGGCCCGGGACAGGGGGCCTGGTGGCCAAAAACATTCAGTACTTC,CASRPGTGGLVAKNIQYF
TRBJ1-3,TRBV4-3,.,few,TGCGCCAGCAGCCAAGACGGGGGAACGGGAAACACCATATATTTT,CASSQDGGTGNTIYF
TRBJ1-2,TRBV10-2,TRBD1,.,TGCGCCAGCAAAAAGACAGGGCCCTATGGCTACACCTTC,CASKKTGPYGYTF
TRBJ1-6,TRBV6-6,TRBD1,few,TGTGCCAGCTACAGGGGGAATTCACCCCTCCACTTT,CASYRGNSPLHF
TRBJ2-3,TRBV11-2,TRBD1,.,TGTGCCAGCAGAGAGGGGGCAACAGATACGCAGTATTTT,CASREGATDTQYF
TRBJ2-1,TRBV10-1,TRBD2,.,TGCGCCAGCAGTGAGGGGACTAGCGCCTACAATGAGCAGTTCTTC,CASSEGTSAYNEQFF
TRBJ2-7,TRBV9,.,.,TGTGCCAGCAGCGGCGACAGCTACGAGCAGTACTTC,CASSGDSYEQYF
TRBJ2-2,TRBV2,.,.,TGTGCCAGCAGCCAGGTCCTCACCGGGGAGCTGTTTTTT,CASSQVLTGELFF
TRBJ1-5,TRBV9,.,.,TGTGCCAGCAGCGTAGACCTAGGGGGCAATCAGCCCCAGCATTTT,CASSVDLGGNQPQHF
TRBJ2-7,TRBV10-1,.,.,TGCGCCAGCAGTGAATCGGCAGGTAGCTCCTACGAGCAGTACTTC,CASSESAGSSYEQYF
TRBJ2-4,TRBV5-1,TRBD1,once,TGCGCCAGCAGCTCCGGGACAGGGGCCAAAAACATTCAGTACTTC,CASSSGTGAKNIQYF
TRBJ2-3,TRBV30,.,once,TGTGCCTGGAGTGTACTTAGGGGCTTCACAGATACGCAGTATTTT,CAWSVLRGFTDTQYF
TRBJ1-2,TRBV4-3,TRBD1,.,TGCGCCAGCAGCCAAACTACAGGGGACACCTATGGCTACACCTTC,CASSQTTGDTYGYTF
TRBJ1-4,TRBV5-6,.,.,TGTGCCAGCAGCTTGCTCCAGGGGATGGGAAAACTGTTTTTT,CASSLLQGMGKLFF
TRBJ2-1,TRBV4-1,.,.,TGCGCCAGCAGCCGCCAAACCCCCCGGGATACGGGTCGGTACAATGAGCAGTTCTTC,CASSRQTPRDTGRYNEQFF
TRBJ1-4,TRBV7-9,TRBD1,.,TGTGCCAGCAGCTTAGTCACCCGGACAGGGGGCGATGAAAAACTGTTTTTT,CASSLVTRTGGDEKLFF
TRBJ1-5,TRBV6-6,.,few,TGTGCCAGCAGTCAAGACAGCGCTTACAATCAGCCCCAGCATTTT,CASSQDSAYNQPQHF
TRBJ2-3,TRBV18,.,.,TGTGCCAGCTCACCAGCACTGATCACAGATACGCAGTATTTT,CASSPALITDTQYF
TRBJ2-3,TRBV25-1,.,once,TGTGCCAGCAGTGATGCAACAGGGAGCACAGATACGCAGTATTTT,CASSDATGSTDTQYF
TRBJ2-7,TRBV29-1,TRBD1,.,TGCAGCGTTGATGAAGGGACAGGGGATTTTGAGCAGTACTTC,CSVDEGTGDFEQYF
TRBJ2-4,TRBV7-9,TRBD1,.,TGTGCCAGCAGCACCCGACAGGGGTTGGACAAAAACATTCAGTACTTC,CASSTRQGLDKNIQYF
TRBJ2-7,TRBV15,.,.,TGTGCCACCAGCAGCCGAAGGATCGGGGGGCTAGACGAGCAGTACTTC,CATSSRRIGGLDEQYF
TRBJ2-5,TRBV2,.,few,TGTGCCAGCAGTGAAGCCTCGGGTAGCTCGGAGACCCAGTACTTC,CASSEASGSSETQYF
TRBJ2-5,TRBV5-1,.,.,TGCGCCAGCAGTCCCGGAGGGGGCGTGGTAAAGACCCAGTACTTC,CASSPGGGVVKTQYF
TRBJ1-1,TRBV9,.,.,TGTGCCAGCAGCGTACAGGATGAGTTTGTTTTCTTT,CASSVQDEFVFF
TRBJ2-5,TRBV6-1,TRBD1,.,TGTGCCAGCAGGACAGGGGGCTATGAGGAGACCCAGTACTTC,CASRTGGYEETQYF
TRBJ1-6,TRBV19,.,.,TGTGCCAGTAGTATAGGACGGGGGAGGTTAACTAATTCACCCCTCCACTTT,CASSIGRGRLTNSPLHF
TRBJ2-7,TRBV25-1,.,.,TGTGCCAGCAGTGCCATTCCAGGGGTGGAGGCTAGCGAGCAGTACTTC,CASSAIPGVEASEQYF
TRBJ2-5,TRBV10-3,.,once,TGTGCCATCAGGGGGCGGAAGACCCAGTACTTC,CAIRGRKTQYF
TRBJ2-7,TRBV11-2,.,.,TGTGCCAGCAGCTCTTGGGGGGGGGCAAGCGAGCAGTACTTC,CASSSWGGASEQYF
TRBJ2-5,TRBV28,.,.,TGTGCCAGCCTCGGGGAGACCCAGTACTTC,CASLGETQYF
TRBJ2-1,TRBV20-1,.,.,TGCAGTGCTCCCGTGCGGGATTTGAAGTTCTTC,CSAPVRDLKFF
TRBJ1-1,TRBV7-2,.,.,TGTGCCAGCAGCTCCTTAAGGGAGGGACCGCTACGAAGCACTGAAGCTTTCTTT,CASSSLREGPLRSTEAFF